This T cell receptor beta chain was observed in a study of shared clonotypes between healthy human individuals. Study summary: The cohort had two women and three men, ages 18 to 49. Per donor, three plates held CD4 naive cells, three held CD4 memory, two held CD8 naive and one held CD8 memory. Study results and caveats: Clonotypes which were not shared had lower generation probabilities than clonotypes that all four donors shared.

The CDR3 spans 14 residues. Germline values: CDR1 SQVTM, CDR2 ANQGSEA. V was cut by 4 bases and J by 3 bases, with 16 bases left in between. Samples underwent the assay at deep level. Sequenced by immunoSEQ multiplex PCR; TCRdb stores in-frame clones only, minus some. Among roughly 1,600,000 clones listed, around 98.5% were seen once. In the case of this clone: Its antigen is unknown.

The rearrangement links TRBV29-1 to TRBJ2-7; D gene uncertain. The sequencing input was naive CD4+ T cells sorted from blood. As to subset: CD45RA+ positively selected. This sequence originates from a man aged 25 to 40 in good health. CDR3 sequence reads: CSVVGPGSRYEQYF. Written as DNA, the CDR3 is TGCAGCGTTGTGGGCCCAGGATCACGCTACGAGCAGTACTTC.